The present TCR beta chain was sequenced within a study of T-cell reconstitution after alpha-beta-depleted transplantation in children (TCRdb year 2016). About the full investigation: Using TCR repertoire profiling, the study quantitatively followed how T-cell immune reconstitution unfolded in children after TCRalphabeta/CD19-depleted allogeneic hematopoietic cell transplantation.

General conclusions and limits of the study: Over the following months the frequencies of hyperexpanded clones went down, and after one year T-cell counts and TCRbeta diversity were mostly credited to newly produced T cells. In some patients, the high TCRbeta diversity seen at day 60 was put down to recipient T cells and intrathymic progenitors that had survived conditioning. The apparently early recovery of alphabetaT-cell counts about two months after transplant reportedly depended on only several hundred rapidly expanded clones that came from non-depleted graft cells.

The method was PCR. Sequenced using an Illumina HiSeq 2500. TCR library preparation used molecular barcoding, with unique molecular identifiers applied to normalize quantification of the TCRbeta repertoire. Starting from the raw public reads, TCRdb applied fastp trimming at Q25, assembled clones with MiXCR and retained in-frame beta chains. Rows are unified per CDR3 protein, each entry keeping the most common DNA and genes. This sample holds hundreds of thousands of distinct CDR3 sequences; more than 20% were observed only once. The ten largest account for 4.5% to 5.5% of the sample. This clonotype was seen a few times. The antigen this receptor binds is unknown. The input lacks base qualities; no much larger clone sits a single base away. This sample's treatment or condition label indicates: allogeneic hematopoietic cell transplantation with graft depleted of TCRalphabeta T cells and CD19 B cells. Transplant recipients were children who received TCRalphabeta/CD19-depleted allogeneic hematopoietic cell grafts.

The V and J ends are trimmed by 0 bases and 6 bases, leaving 9 bases between them. For CDR1 and CDR2, the germline V gene (reference sequence) lists MNHNY and SVGAGI. Its CDR3 holds 13 amino acids, cysteine through phenylalanine. Here the CDR3 DNA is all that survives: 39 bases in frame from base 1. The clonotype comes from a female patient aged 2 to 10 who had a stem cell transplant for congenital amegakaryocytic thrombocytopenia, so the T cells may come from the graft donor. The V gene is TRBV6-6 and the J gene is TRBJ2-7; the D gene identity is not certain. Sequencing used PBMCs, mostly from graft donor cells, obtained 360 days after TCRalphabeta/CD19-depleted stem cell transplant. CDR3 reads: CASSYSIISEQYF. The sequenced DNA is TGTGCCAGCAGTTACTCTATCATAAGCGAGCAGTACTTC.